Following are 18 T cell receptor beta chains from one sample sequenced in a study of cytomegalovirus exposure and HLA in healthy donors. Use of 60 Vbeta and 13 Jbeta primers characterized the PCR. Generated by immunoSEQ multiplex PCR, the TCRdb table keeps only in-frame clones and is missing some. The sample records roughly 150,000 clones, 70% to 90% being singletons. Sequencing was done on a sample of PBMCs. These receptors all come from a woman between 18 and 29 years old in good health and CMV-seronegative.

This clone was recorded only once. The chain has TRBV4-1 and TRBJ1-3; D gene uncertain. The CDR3 runs to 15 residues. The germline V gene has CDR1 MGHRA and CDR2 YSYEKL. The V gene lost 2 bases and the J gene lost 2 bases, with 10 bases spanning the gap. CDR3 sequence: CASSQLGGPGNTIYF. The DNA of the CDR3 is TGCGCCAGCAGCCAATTAGGAGGGCCTGGAAACACCATATATTTT.

The chain joins TRBV4-1 to TRBJ1-2; D not resolved. CDR1 is MGHRA, CDR2 YSYEKL, per germline. The CDR3 contains 13 residues. CDR3 loop: CSDWRRANYGYTF. In DNA form, the CDR3 reads TGCTCCGACTGGAGACGGGCTAACTATGGCTACACCTTC.

V and J are TRBV27 and TRBJ2-5; weak D call: TRBD1 (5 bases). The CDR3 loop spans 14 amino acids. CDR1 MNHEY and CDR2 SMNVEV come from the germline V gene (reference sequence). The V end was cut by 4 bases, the J end by 2 bases, with 11 bases between. The CDR3 protein is CASSSAGHQETQYF. In DNA form, the CDR3 reads TGTGCCAGCAGTTCCGCAGGGCATCAAGAGACCCAGTACTTC.

V gene TRBV30 combines with J gene TRBJ1-5; 8 bases align to TRBD1. The V segment lost 5 bases and the J segment 4 bases; nucleotides outside the gene matches: 4. Germline-derived CDR1 and CDR2 are GTSNPN and SVGIG (reference sequence). The CDR3 sequence is 13 residues long. The CDR3 DNA follows: TGTGCCTGGTGTACAGGGGGGAATCAGCCCCAGCATTTT. It translates to CAWCTGGNQPQHF. The entire variable domain, with the rest obtained from reference TRBV30 and TRBJ1-5, is as follows: SQTIHQWPATLVQPVGSPLSLECTVEGTSNPNLYWYRQAAGRGLQLLFYSVGIGQISSEVPQNLSASRPQDRQFILSSKKLLLSDSGFYLCAWCTGGNQPQHFGDGTRLSIL.

The chain recombines TRBV7-7 with TRBJ2-1; TRBD1 agrees at 8 bases. Germline V gene sequence: CDR1 SSHAT, CDR2 FNYEAQ (reference sequence). The CDR3 length is 13 residues. The ends lost 3 bases at V and 6 bases at J; junction bases unmatched: 1. The CDR3 protein is CASSFDRGNEQFF. DNA for the CDR3: TGTGCCAGCAGCTTTGACAGGGGCAATGAGCAGTTCTTC.

This clone appeared a single time. The V and J genes are TRBV28 and TRBJ2-7; 11 nucleotides align to TRBD1. The V gene's germline CDR1 is MDHEN and CDR2 SYDVKM. The trim removed 4 bases at V and 6 bases at J, leaving 5 bases unmatched. The CDR3 loop spans 14 amino acids. CDR3 residues: CASSSPGQGAEQYF. The DNA for the CDR3 is TGTGCCAGCAGTTCACCCGGACAGGGGGCCGAGCAGTACTTC.

This chain connects TRBV27 to TRBJ1-2; 7 bases are shared with TRBD1. The CDR3 length is 17 residues. The trim removed 3 bases at V and 7 bases at J, leaving 17 bases unmatched. Germline CDR1 MNHEY, CDR2 SMNVEV (reference sequence). The CDR3 bases are TGTGCCAGCAGTTTCAACAGGGGACCCCAAGCGCCCCGTGGCTACACCTTC. It translates to CASSFNRGPQAPRGYTF.

This chain joins TRBV7-9 and TRBJ2-7, with 8 bases matching TRBD2. Germline V gene lookup returns CDR1 SEHNR and CDR2 FQNEAQ (reference sequence). Unmatched junction bases numbered 16, after V lost 6 bases and J lost 0 bases. The CDR3 loop spans 18 amino acids. CDR3 region: CASSTIGGGLESSYEQYF. The DNA of the CDR3 is TGTGCCAGCAGTACGATCGGGGGGGGGCTAGAGAGCTCCTACGAGCAGTACTTC.

This chain links TRBV7-3 with TRBJ2-2, with TRBD2 identical over 8 bases. CDR3 length equals 17 residues. Per the germline V gene, CDR1 is SGHTA and CDR2 is FQGTGA. Trimming removed 5 bases from V and 5 bases from J; junction bases left unmatched: 13. The CDR3 DNA is TGTGCCAGCAGCCCGGGCGGGGGGTTAGCGTTAACCGGGGAGCTGTTTTTT. Translated, it gives CASSPGGGLALTGELFF.

V usage is TRBV4-3 and J usage is TRBJ1-2; 8 bases align to TRBD1. The length of the CDR3 is 15 residues. The J segment lost 2 bases and the V segment lost 1 base, leaving 3 bases of the junction unmatched. Germline V gene lookup returns CDR1 LGHNA and CDR2 YSLEER. CDR3 nucleotides: TGCGCCAGCAGCCAAGTCTGGACAGGGAACTATGGCTACACCTTC. Translated: CASSQVWTGNYGYTF.

This clone was seen once. The V call is TRBV6-1, the J call TRBJ1-3; D remains ambiguous. The V gene lost 3 bases and the J gene lost 0 bases, with 6 bases spanning the gap. Germline loops: CDR1 MNHNS, CDR2 SASEGT. CDR3 length equals 14 residues. The CDR3: CASSDADSGNTIYF. The CDR3 region has the DNA TGTGCCAGCAGTGACGCGGACTCTGGAAACACCATATATTTT.

This chain's CDR3 is CASSLVLKETQYF. CDR3 coding DNA: TGCGCCAGCAGCTTAGTCCTAAAAGAGACCCAGTACTTC. This chain joins TRBV5-1 and TRBJ2-5; D remains ambiguous. V was pared by 2 bases and J by 3 bases, with 8 bases between. This CDR3 is built from 13 residues. Germline lookup yields CDR1 SGHRS and CDR2 YFSETQ.

The chain is built from TRBV4-1 and TRBJ2-7; weak D call: TRBD1 (6 bases). The CDR3 totals 19 residues. Germline CDR1 and CDR2: MGHRA and YSYEKL. V lost 2 bases, J lost 0 bases, and 23 bases lay in between. The CDR3 loop is CASSQNTLGGTPSSYEQYF. In DNA form, the CDR3 reads TGCGCCAGCAGCCAAAACACCCTAGGGGGTACCCCTAGCTCCTACGAGCAGTACTTC.

This clone appeared a few times. The V and J genes are TRBV6-1 and TRBJ2-3; TRBD2 matches at 16 bases. The length of the CDR3 is 16 residues. The germline V gene encodes CDR1 MNHNS and CDR2 SASEGT. Germline trimming cut 3 bases from V and 4 bases from J; bases unmatched to any gene: 1. The CDR3 region is CASSEGLAGGPDTQYF. DNA for the CDR3: TGTGCCAGCAGTGAGGGACTAGCGGGAGGGCCAGATACGCAGTATTTT.

This chain links TRBV6-5 with TRBJ2-7, with D unclear. The CDR3 is 13 residues long. The V end was cut by 0 bases, the J end by 7 bases, with 10 bases between. The V gene's germline CDR1 is MNHEY and CDR2 SVGAGI. The DNA for the CDR3 is TGTGCCAGCAGTTACTCACTCGGTCTGGAGCAGTACTTC. It encodes CASSYSLGLEQYF.

The V call is TRBV19, the J call TRBJ1-5, with 7 bases identical to TRBD1. The V gene's germline CDR1 is LNHDA and CDR2 SQIVND (reference sequence). The J segment lost 1 base and the V segment lost 3 bases, leaving 6 bases of the junction unmatched. This CDR3 has 16 amino acids. The CDR3, as DNA: TGTGCCAGTAGTATCCGCCAGGGACAGAGCAATCAGCCCCAGCATTTT. It encodes CASSIRQGQSNQPQHF.

The rearrangement links TRBV29-1 to TRBJ2-3; a possible D gene is TRBD2 (5 bases). V was trimmed by 6 bases and J by 11 bases, leaving 18 bases between them. The CDR3 spans 12 residues. In germline, CDR1 is SQVTM, CDR2 ANQGSEA. CDR3 DNA sequence: TGCAGCGTCGGGAACTTGGGAAATGAGCAGTATTTT. Translated, it gives CSVGNLGNEQYF.

This chain connects TRBV2 to TRBJ2-1, with 9 bases matching TRBD1. The germline gives CDR1 SNHLY, CDR2 FYNNEI. The V gene end was trimmed by 6 bases and the J gene end by 6 bases; junction bases not matched to a gene: 3. The CDR3 runs to 13 residues. The CDR3 DNA follows: TGTGCCAGCAGAAACAGGGGGCTCAATGAGCAGTTCTTC. Residues: CASRNRGLNEQFF.